Below are 2 T cell receptor beta chains sequenced from a single sample in a study of regulatory T cells in long-lasting Graves disease. Library construction for TCR beta used iRepertoire HTBI primers and Arm-PCR of CDR3 regions. Via MiXCR, TCRdb re-called the multiplex PCR reads, giving one row per CDR3 protein. In the table there are some 600,000 distinct CDR3 sequences, about 16% of which are singletons. Time point specified: newly diagnosed GD, antithyroid drugs for less than 3 months. There was RNA extracted from PBMCs, and the TCR library was made from it. This same sample was also taken into another study, of T cells in Graves' hyperthyroidism and ophthalmopathy.

The specimen comprised peripheral blood mononuclear cells (PBMCs), sampled at new diagnosis, from a patient treated with antithyroid drugs. Every receptor here comes from a man between 18 and 29 years old with Graves disease.

There are many counts of this clonotype. The chain recombines TRBV7-9 with TRBJ2-1; 7 nucleotides align to TRBD1. The CDR3 is 15 residues long. Trimming removed 4 bases from V and 7 bases from J; junction bases left unmatched: 10. Per germline, CDR1 SEHNR and CDR2 FQNEAQ (reference sequence). The CDR3 DNA follows: TGTGCCAGCAGCTCTCTAGACAGGGTCCGGAATGAGCAGTTCTTC. Amino acids: CASSSLDRVRNEQFF.

The chain combines TRBV20-1 with TRBJ2-1; D is unclear. This CDR3 is built from 11 residues. Germline values: CDR1 DFQATT, CDR2 SNEGSKA (reference sequence). The V and J ends lost 6 bases and 5 bases respectively, with 8 bases between them. The CDR3 DNA reads TGCAGTGCGACCCCCGACAATGAGCAGTTCTTC. Translating gives CSATPDNEQFF.